The 27 T cell receptor beta chains reported below all come from one sample, sequenced in a study of naive and memory T cell subsets (dated by TCRdb to 2016 to 2017). On the study overall, not on this receptor specifically: Naive repertoires, especially CD8, contained a few larger clonotypes, possibly memory cells re-expressing CD45RA.

Library method: UMI-ligation and nested PCR. The sequencer was an Illumina MiSeq. To cover both TRBC1 and TRBC2, the beta constant-region primer consisted of an equimolar mix of two oligonucleotides. The ligated cDNA went through four rounds of PCR with nested alpha and beta constant-region primers together with the SP2 primer. TCRdb redid the processing of the public reads, applying fastp at Q25 and MiXCR, and retained in-frame beta chains. Under each unique CDR3 protein, matching rows form one entry showing the most common genes and DNA. This sample has more than 120,000 distinct CDR3 sequences in its table, and 15% to 25% of those were observed once. The top ten hold 0.5% to 0.75% of the sample. Their target antigens are unknown. Sequenced sample: naive CD8+ T cells from blood. What this sample's cell subset or site label stands for: naive T cells, CD45RA high CD27+. The source of these receptors is a human donor in good health.

This clonotype was picked up a small number of times. The chain is built from TRBV6-5 and TRBJ2-7; possible D gene TRBD1, 6 bases. The CDR3 runs 13 residues. Germline CDR1 and CDR2: MNHEY and SVGAGI. V was trimmed by 5 bases and J by 2 bases, leaving 10 bases between them. In DNA form, the CDR3 reads TGTGCCAGCAGTCCAGGGGACCCCTACGAGCAGTACTTC. Translating it yields CASSPGDPYEQYF.

The V call is TRBV19, the J call TRBJ2-1, with 10 nucleotides matching TRBD2. CDR3 length: 15 amino acids. V trimming: 8 bases; J trimming: 5 bases; junction bases outside the gene matches: 9. Germline V gene lookup returns CDR1 LNHDA and CDR2 SQIVND (reference sequence). As DNA, the CDR3 is TGTGCCAGTTCAAGGGCTAGCGGGAGTAACAATGAGCAGTTCTTC. This codes for CASSRASGSNNEQFF.

This chain joins TRBV27 and TRBJ2-5, with 7 positions matching TRBD1. Germline-derived CDR1 and CDR2 are MNHEY and SMNVEV (reference sequence). J was trimmed by 2 bases and V by 4 bases; bases with no gene match: 10. The CDR3 loop spans 16 amino acids. The CDR3, as DNA: TGTGCCAGCAGTTACCGGGACAGCAGGGGACAAGAGACCCAGTACTTC. It codes for CASSYRDSRGQETQYF.

The V call is TRBV27, the J call TRBJ2-7; the match to TRBD2 covers 9 bases. This CDR3 comprises 17 residues. Unmatched junction bases numbered 14, after V lost 6 bases and J lost 2 bases. The germline gives CDR1 MNHEY, CDR2 SMNVEV (reference sequence). The CDR3 is CASSPIAGESPTYEQYF. CDR3 nucleotides: TGTGCCAGCAGCCCGATAGCGGGAGAGTCCCCAACCTACGAGCAGTACTTC.

V usage is TRBV7-2 and J usage is TRBJ2-3; 7 bases match TRBD2. Trimming removed 5 bases from V and 2 bases from J; junction bases left unmatched: 7. From germline, CDR1 is SGHTA and CDR2 FQGNSA. The CDR3 has 15 residues. The CDR3 nucleotides are TGTGCCAGCAGCGAGCCTAGCGGATACACAGATACGCAGTATTTT. Amino acids: CASSEPSGYTDTQYF. The entire variable domain, with the rest obtained from reference TRBV7-2 and TRBJ2-3, is as follows: GAGVSQSPSNKVTEKGKDVELRCDPISGHTALYWYRQSLGQGLEFLIYFQGNSAPDKSGLPSDRFSAERTGGSVSTLTIQRTQQEDSAVYLCASSEPSGYTDTQYFGPGTRLTVL.

The chain links TRBV25-1 to TRBJ1-1; no reliable D call. Per germline, CDR1 MGHDK and CDR2 SYGVNS. Trimming left V 6 bases short and J 5 bases short, with 13 bases between. This CDR3 contains 13 residues. The CDR3 DNA sequence: TGTGCCAGCAGCGTTAGCTTGGGGACTGAAGCTTTCTTT. It codes for CASSVSLGTEAFF.

This clonotype has more than one count but fewer than ten. The gene calls are TRBV13 and TRBJ2-1; D is undetermined. CDR3 length: 12 amino acids. Germline V gene sequence: CDR1 PRHDT, CDR2 FYEKMQ (reference sequence). V was trimmed by 5 bases and J by 5 bases, leaving 7 bases between them. The CDR3 here is CASSTKNNEQFF. The CDR3 nucleotides are TGTGCCAGCAGCACTAAGAACAATGAGCAGTTCTTC.

The gene calls are TRBV20-1 and TRBJ2-7, with 7 bases that match TRBD2. After removal of 4 bases from V and 3 bases from J, the junction contained 6 bases not matched to a gene. The CDR3 covers 13 residues. Germline CDR1 reads DFQATT; CDR2 reads SNEGSKA (reference sequence). The CDR3 DNA reads TGCAGTGCTACCGGGACTACAAACTACGAGCAGTACTTC. Amino acid sequence: CSATGTTNYEQYF.

This chain uses TRBV13 with TRBJ1-1; D unclear. CDR1 and CDR2 (germline): PRHDT, FYEKMQ (reference sequence). V dropped 0 bases and J dropped 8 bases, with 7 bases sitting between them. This CDR3 comprises 12 residues. Written as DNA, the CDR3 is TGTGCCAGCAGCTTAGGTATGGGGGAAGCTTTCTTT. Amino acids: CASSLGMGEAFF.

The rearrangement links TRBV4-3 to TRBJ2-7; possible D gene TRBD1, 5 bases. With 0 bases removed from V and 1 base from J, the gap between germline ends came to 13 bases. The germline CDR1 and CDR2 sequences are LGHNA and YSLEER. This CDR3 has 16 amino acids. The CDR3 sequence is CASSQEWLGDSYEQYF. In DNA, the CDR3 is TGCGCCAGCAGCCAAGAATGGTTAGGGGATTCCTACGAGCAGTACTTC.

The chain joins TRBV29-1 to TRBJ2-6; D is uncertain. The CDR3 consists of 15 residues. V shed 3 bases and J shed 3 bases, with 12 bases lying between them. Germline CDR1 reads SQVTM; CDR2 reads ANQGSEA. CDR3 sequence (DNA): TGCAGCGTTGAGACTGAACTCTATGGGGCCAACGTCCTGACTTTC. It encodes CSVETELYGANVLTF.

This clonotype was observed a few times. The chain employs TRBV12-3 or TRBV12-4 and TRBJ2-7, with TRBD1 matching 10 bases. The CDR3 extends over 15 amino acids. With 2 bases clipped from V and 6 bases from J, the junction kept 7 bases outside the gene matches. This CDR3 reads CASSLPSGTGVEQYF. The CDR3 DNA reads as TGTGCCAGCAGTTTACCGTCCGGGACAGGGGTCGAGCAGTACTTC.

This clonotype was counted only a few times. The CDR3 is CASSLDGLAGAQYF. The CDR3 bases are TGTGCCAGCAGCTTAGATGGGCTAGCGGGAGCGCAGTATTTT. The rearrangement joins TRBV11-2 to TRBJ2-3, with TRBD2 matching 10 bases. Trimming cost V 0 bases and J 10 bases; bases outside gene matches: 4. CDR1 is SGHAT, CDR2 FQNNGV, per germline. This CDR3 is built from 14 residues.

This clonotype was detected once. As DNA, the CDR3 is TGCGCCAGCAGTCAATCGCACAGCTCGCCCTACAATGAGCAGTTCTTC. It translates to CASSQSHSSPYNEQFF. The V gene is TRBV23-1, the J gene TRBJ2-1, with no clear D. TRBV23-1 is treated as an ORF (open reading frame) with a function not yet certain. The CDR3 covers 16 residues. The V and J ends lost 0 bases and 2 bases respectively, with 11 bases between them.

This clonotype came up a few times. The genes are TRBV6-6 and TRBJ2-7; perhaps TRBD1 as D (5 bases). Between the trimmed V and J ends, which lost 4 bases and 1 base, there was a span of 17 bases. The CDR3 contains 16 residues. The germline CDR1 and CDR2 sequences are MNHNY and SVGAGI (reference sequence). CDR3 DNA sequence: TGTGCCAGCAGTTTCGAGATCCGAAAGGGGTCCTACGAGCAGTACTTC. Protein: CASSFEIRKGSYEQYF.

This clonotype appeared a few times. This CDR3 is CASSPEITGSYEQYF. DNA for the CDR3: TGCGCCAGCAGCCCAGAAATAACCGGCTCCTACGAGCAGTACTTC. J is TRBJ2-7 and V is TRBV4-3; D not resolved. CDR3 length: 15 residues. Germline values: CDR1 LGHNA, CDR2 YSLEER. Trimming took off 4 bases at V and 0 bases at J, with 13 bases between the two ends.

The rearrangement uses TRBV27 and TRBJ2-1, with D uncertain. Germline V CDR1 and CDR2: MNHEY, SMNVEV (reference sequence). This CDR3 has 12 amino acids. Deletions cut 3 bases from V and 10 bases from J, with 10 bases between. CDR3 sequence (DNA): TGTGCCAGCAGTTTTGGACCCATGGAGCAGTTCTTC. Its translation is CASSFGPMEQFF.

This clonotype was counted at least ten times. The CDR3 DNA reads TGTGCCAGCAGCTTATCTAGCGGGAGTACAGATACGCAGTATTTT. As protein: CASSLSSGSTDTQYF. This chain uses TRBV7-3 with TRBJ2-3; TRBD2 agrees at 10 bases. The CDR3 extends over 15 amino acids. The germline gives CDR1 SGHTA, CDR2 FQGTGA. V lost 2 bases, J lost 3 bases, and 2 bases stayed unmatched.

The chain uses TRBV10-3 and TRBJ2-5; D not resolved. CDR1 ENHRY and CDR2 SYGVKD come from the germline V gene. The CDR3 consists of 15 residues. The V and J ends lost 6 bases and 4 bases respectively, with 18 bases between them. The CDR3 loop is CAISLEIRVGETQYF. The CDR3 nucleotides read TGTGCCATCAGCCTAGAGATCAGAGTTGGAGAGACCCAGTACTTC.

This clonotype was seen more than once but under ten times. DNA for the CDR3: TGTGCCAGCAGCTCCCTGGGAAGCAATCAGCCCCAGCATTTT. As protein: CASSSLGSNQPQHF. The rearrangement joins TRBV7-9 to TRBJ1-5; D unclear. The germline V and J ends were trimmed by 4 bases and 1 base, with 8 bases remaining between them. Per the germline V gene, CDR1 is SEHNR and CDR2 is FQNEAQ (reference sequence). This CDR3 comprises 14 residues.

CDR3 bases: TGTGCCACCGAAAAAGAATCCGGGCCACACAATTACGAGCAGTACTTC. Translating it yields CATEKESGPHNYEQYF. The gene calls are TRBV10-3 and TRBJ2-7; no clear D gene. Between the trimmed V and J ends, which lost 10 bases and 4 bases, there was a span of 26 bases. The CDR3 has 16 residues. Germline values: CDR1 ENHRY, CDR2 SYGVKD.

This clonotype has a handful of counts. The rearrangement uses TRBV5-1 and TRBJ1-1; no clear D gene. CDR1 and CDR2 (germline): SGHRS, YFSETQ. V lost 0 bases and J lost 5, with 20 bases in between. The CDR3 spans 17 residues. CDR3 loop: CASSLAGGVGRWTEAFF. The CDR3 DNA reads TGCGCCAGCAGCTTGGCCGGTGGGGTCGGCCGGTGGACTGAAGCTTTCTTT.

This rearrangement joins TRBV28 to TRBJ2-7; D ambiguous. Germline lookup yields CDR1 MDHEN and CDR2 SYDVKM. The CDR3 has 16 residues. V lost 5 bases, J lost 0 bases, and 17 bases lay in between. This CDR3 is CASSLRTARSSYEQYF. The CDR3 DNA reads as TGTGCCAGCAGTCTGAGGACGGCCAGGAGCTCCTACGAGCAGTACTTC.

This clonotype has a handful of counts. V and J are TRBV5-1 and TRBJ2-1, with D tentatively TRBD1 (6 bases). This CDR3 comprises 15 residues. Germline-derived CDR1 and CDR2 are SGHRS and YFSETQ. V lost 0 bases and J 5 bases, leaving 12 bases between the germline ends. The CDR3 protein is CASSLETGPNNEQFF. The DNA of the CDR3 is TGCGCCAGCAGCTTGGAGACAGGACCTAACAATGAGCAGTTCTTC.

This clonotype was recorded once. The chain joins TRBV27 to TRBJ2-7; D gene ambiguous. V shed 1 base and J shed 7 bases, with 5 bases lying between them. Per germline, CDR1 MNHEY and CDR2 SMNVEV (reference sequence). This CDR3 is 11 amino acids long. CDR3 amino acids: CASSLFGEQYF. In nucleotides, the CDR3 is TGTGCCAGCAGTTTATTTGGAGAGCAGTACTTC.

The CDR3 sequence is CASSNSGGTEAFF. The CDR3 DNA follows: TGTGCCAGCAGCAACTCGGGGGGCACTGAAGCTTTCTTT. The rearrangement joins TRBV12-3 or TRBV12-4 to TRBJ1-1, with D possibly TRBD1 on 5 matching bases. This CDR3 has 13 residues. With 6 bases removed from V and 4 bases from J, the gap between germline ends came to 12 bases.

V usage is TRBV7-6 and J usage is TRBJ2-5; tentatively, D is TRBD2 (6 bases). Trimming removed 5 bases from V and 5 bases from J, with 21 bases in between. This CDR3 has 16 amino acids. Looked up from germline, CDR1 is SGHVS and CDR2 is FNYEAQ. The CDR3 loop reads CASSGRGESSGETQYF. DNA of the CDR3: TGTGCCAGCAGCGGTCGTGGGGAGTCGAGCGGGGAGACCCAGTACTTC.